Below, 16 T cell receptor beta chains from the same sample are listed, as sequenced in a study of blood T cell repertoires in COVID-19. TCRdb's table, derived via immunoSEQ multiplex PCR, lists solely in-frame clones and lacks some. The table records about 61,000 clones, 80% to 90% of them present only once. Sequenced: peripheral blood. The receptors originated from a man between 60 and 70 years old with acute or convalescent COVID-19.

This chain joins TRBV6-2 or TRBV6-3 and TRBJ1-1, with a weak D call TRBD1 (5 bases). The V gene lost 5 bases and the J gene lost 4 bases, with 11 bases spanning the gap. The CDR3 runs 13 residues. The germline CDR1 and CDR2 sequences are MNHEY and SVGEGT. The DNA for the CDR3 is TGTGCCAGCAGTCAAAGACAGACCACTGAAGCTTTCTTT. This gives the protein CASSQRQTTEAFF.

This clone has only one observation. The V and J genes are TRBV12-3 or TRBV12-4 and TRBJ1-1; the D gene is possibly TRBD1 (6 bases). With 3 bases removed from V and 5 bases from J, the gap between germline ends came to 7 bases. CDR3 length equals 12 residues. CDR3 loop: CASSLQGTEAFF. In DNA, the CDR3 is TGTGCCAGCAGTTTGCAGGGGACTGAAGCTTTCTTT.

This clone was counted only a few times. The gene calls are TRBV3-1 (or the pseudogene TRBV3-2) and TRBJ1-2; 8 bases align to TRBD1. The junction had 3 bases not matched to a gene; V was cut back by 2 bases and J by 4 bases. Per the germline V gene, CDR1 is LGHDT and CDR2 is YNNKEL (reference sequence). The CDR3 has 14 residues. CDR3 nucleotides: TGTGCCAGCAGCCAATCGACAGGGGTCTATGGCTACACCTTC. Translated, it gives CASSQSTGVYGYTF.

This rearrangement joins TRBV6-2 or TRBV6-3 to TRBJ2-7, with 11 positions matching TRBD2. The CDR3 loop spans 14 amino acids. The V gene's germline CDR1 is MNHEY and CDR2 SVGEGT. The V and J ends lost 6 bases and 5 bases, in that order; junction bases with no gene match: 6. The CDR3 loop reads CASSRLAGLHEQYF. The CDR3 region has the DNA TGTGCCAGCAGCCGACTAGCGGGGTTACACGAGCAGTACTTC.

The chain carries TRBV3-1 (or the pseudogene TRBV3-2) and TRBJ1-4; maybe TRBD1 (5 bases). Per germline, CDR1 LGHDT and CDR2 YNNKEL (reference sequence). The CDR3 runs 15 residues. V was shortened by 0 bases and J by 7 bases, with 12 bases between the two germline ends. The CDR3 nucleotides read TGTGCCAGCAGCCAAGAAGGGGTGAGAGGTGAAAAACTGTTTTTT. Its protein product is CASSQEGVRGEKLFF.

The rearrangement links TRBV3-1 (or the pseudogene TRBV3-2) to TRBJ2-1, with 8 bases identical to TRBD2. V gave up 8 bases and J gave up 9 bases; unmatched junction bases: 15. The length of the CDR3 is 15 residues. Germline CDR1 LGHDT, CDR2 YNNKEL (reference sequence). The CDR3: CASSRSGTSGSEQFF. CDR3 DNA sequence: TGTGCCAGCTCCCGGTCCGGGACTAGTGGGAGTGAGCAGTTCTTC.

This chain connects TRBV30 to TRBJ1-2, with 7 bases lining up with TRBD1. The junction had 4 bases not matched to a gene; V was cut back by 2 bases and J by 4 bases. From germline, CDR1 is GTSNPN and CDR2 SVGIG (reference sequence). The CDR3 runs to 13 residues. This CDR3 reads CAWSRGPGYGYTF. Written as DNA, the CDR3 is TGTGCCTGGAGTAGGGGGCCTGGCTATGGCTACACCTTC.

The chain uses TRBV4-3 and TRBJ1-4; D is uncertain. The CDR3 covers 15 residues. CDR1 LGHNA and CDR2 YSLEER come from the germline V gene. The V and J ends lost 0 bases and 4 bases respectively, with 9 bases between them. For the CDR3, the DNA is TGCGCCAGCAGCCAAGACCCAGGCATTAATGAAAAACTGTTTTTT. This encodes CASSQDPGINEKLFF.

The rearrangement links TRBV19 to TRBJ1-4; tentative D call: TRBD1 (6 bases). V gave up 3 bases and J gave up 8 bases, with 16 bases separating them. The CDR3 loop spans 15 amino acids. Per germline, CDR1 LNHDA and CDR2 SQIVND (reference sequence). CDR3 nucleotides: TGTGCCAGTAGTATTACACAGGGAGAATGGGAAAAACTGTTTTTT. Residues: CASSITQGEWEKLFF.

The CDR3 DNA reads as TGTGCCAGCAGCTCCCTAGATCGGCCTAATGAGCAGTTCTTC. Its protein product is CASSSLDRPNEQFF. The chain recombines TRBV7-3 with TRBJ2-1; no clear D. V was trimmed by 4 bases and J by 7 bases, leaving 14 bases between them. Germline CDR1 SGHTA, CDR2 FQGTGA. This CDR3 has 14 amino acids.

Comment on this clone: Additional DNA sequences in this sample encode the identical CDR3. The V gene is TRBV5-1, the J gene TRBJ1-2; the match to TRBD1 covers 9 bases. This CDR3 is built from 14 residues. Germline-derived CDR1 and CDR2 are SGHRS and YFSETQ. With V trimmed by 4 bases and J by 4 bases, 5 bases remained unmatched. The CDR3 loop is CASSPGQGIYGYTF. The CDR3 DNA is TGCGCCAGCAGCCCAGGACAGGGGATCTATGGCTACACCTTC.

This clone was seen once. The rearrangement uses TRBV2 and TRBJ2-3; a weak D match, TRBD1 (6 bases). The CDR3 consists of 16 residues. Germline assignment: CDR1 SNHLY and CDR2 FYNNEI. With 7 bases removed from V and 1 base from J, the gap between germline ends came to 18 bases. CDR3 sequence (DNA): TGTGCCAGCACCCCACTGACAGGCCTGCGCACAGATACGCAGTATTTT. This gives the protein CASTPLTGLRTDTQYF.

V usage is TRBV18 and J usage is TRBJ1-2; D may be TRBD1 (6 bases). CDR3 size: 13 residues. The germline CDR1 and CDR2 sequences are KGHSH and LQKENI. Between the trimmed V and J ends, which lost 3 bases and 8 bases, there was a span of 13 bases. Written as DNA, the CDR3 is TGTGCCAGCTCACCCGGACAGCGTACGGGCTACACCTTC. Encoded protein: CASSPGQRTGYTF.

V is TRBV7-2 and J is TRBJ1-4; D unclear. CDR3 length equals 12 residues. Germline values: CDR1 SGHTA, CDR2 FQGNSA. V was clipped by 3 bases and J by 8 bases, with 7 bases between them. CDR3 bases: TGTGCCAGCAGCTTGATCGGGGAAAAACTGTTTTTT. Protein product: CASSLIGEKLFF. The whole variable domain, remainder taken from reference TRBV7-2 and TRBJ1-4, is GAGVSQSPSNKVTEKGKDVELRCDPISGHTALYWYRQSLGQGLEFLIYFQGNSAPDKSGLPSDRFSAERTGGSVSTLTIQRTQQEDSAVYLCASSLIGEKLFFGSGTQLSVL.

The CDR3 DNA is TGTGCCAGCAGCTCTCGACAGGGGAATGAAGCTTTCTTT. Translating gives CASSSRQGNEAFF. The chain links TRBV7-3 to TRBJ1-1; 8 bases are a match to TRBD1. CDR1 is SGHTA and CDR2 is FQGTGA in the germline V gene. With V trimmed by 4 bases and J by 7 bases, 5 bases remained unmatched. The CDR3 extends over 13 amino acids. Combining the CDR3 with reference TRBV7-3 and TRBJ1-1 gives the whole variable domain GAGVSQTPSNKVTEKGKYVELRCDPISGHTALYWYRQSLGQGPEFLIYFQGTGAADDSGLPNDRFFAVRPEGSVSTLKIQRTERGDSAVYLCASSSRQGNEAFFGQGTRLTVV.

The chain recombines TRBV6-5 with TRBJ2-4, with a weak D call TRBD2 (6 bases). Germline assignment: CDR1 MNHEY and CDR2 SVGAGI. CDR3 length equals 12 residues. Deletions cut 5 bases from V and 8 bases from J, with 10 bases between. The CDR3 sequence is CASSPRGDIQYF. The DNA of the CDR3 is TGTGCCAGCAGTCCCCGCGGGGACATTCAGTACTTC.